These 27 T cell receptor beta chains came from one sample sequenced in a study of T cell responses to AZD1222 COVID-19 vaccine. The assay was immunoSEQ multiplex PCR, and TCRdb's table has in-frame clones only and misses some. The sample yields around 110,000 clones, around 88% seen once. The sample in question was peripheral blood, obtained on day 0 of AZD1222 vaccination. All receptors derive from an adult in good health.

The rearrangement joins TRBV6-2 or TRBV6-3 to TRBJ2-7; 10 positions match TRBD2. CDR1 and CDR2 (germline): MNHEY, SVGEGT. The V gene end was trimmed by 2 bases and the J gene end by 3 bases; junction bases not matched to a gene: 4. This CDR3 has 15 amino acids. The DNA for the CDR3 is TGTGCCAGCAGTTACCCCTTAGCGGGAGGCTACGAGCAGTACTTC. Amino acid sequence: CASSYPLAGGYEQYF.

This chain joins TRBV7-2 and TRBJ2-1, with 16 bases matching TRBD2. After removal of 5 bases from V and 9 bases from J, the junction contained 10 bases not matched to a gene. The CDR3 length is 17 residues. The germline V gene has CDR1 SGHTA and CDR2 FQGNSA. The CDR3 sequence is CASSLGTSGGAEGEQFF. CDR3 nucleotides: TGTGCCAGCAGCCTAGGGACTAGCGGGGGGGCCGAGGGTGAGCAGTTCTTC.

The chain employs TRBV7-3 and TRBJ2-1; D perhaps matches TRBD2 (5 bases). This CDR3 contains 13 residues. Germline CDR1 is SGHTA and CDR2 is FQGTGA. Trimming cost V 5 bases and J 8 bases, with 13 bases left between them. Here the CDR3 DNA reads TGTGCCAGCAGCACCCAGCCGGGGTATGAGCAGTTCTTC. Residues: CASSTQPGYEQFF.

The DNA of the CDR3 is TGTGCCAGCAGCTTCGCAGGGTTCACAGATACGCAGTATTTT. It yields the protein CASSFAGFTDTQYF. The V call is TRBV7-3, the J call TRBJ2-3; perhaps TRBD1 as D (5 bases). Germline lookup yields CDR1 SGHTA and CDR2 FQGTGA. The CDR3 runs 14 residues. V was trimmed by 3 bases and J by 2 bases, leaving 9 bases between them.

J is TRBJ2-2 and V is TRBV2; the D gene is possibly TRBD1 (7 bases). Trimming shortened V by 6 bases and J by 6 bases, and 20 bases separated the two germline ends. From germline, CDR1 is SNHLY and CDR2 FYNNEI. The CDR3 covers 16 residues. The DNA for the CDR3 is TGTGCCAGCAGACCCGCCCCGGGCAGGGGGGCCGGGGAGCTGTTTTTT. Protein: CASRPAPGRGAGELFF.

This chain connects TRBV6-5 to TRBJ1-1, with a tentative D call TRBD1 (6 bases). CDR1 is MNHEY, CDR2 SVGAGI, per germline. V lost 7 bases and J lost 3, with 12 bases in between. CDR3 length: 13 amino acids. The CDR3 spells CASTSGGDTEAFF. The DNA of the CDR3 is TGTGCCAGCACCTCGGGGGGCGACACTGAAGCTTTCTTT.

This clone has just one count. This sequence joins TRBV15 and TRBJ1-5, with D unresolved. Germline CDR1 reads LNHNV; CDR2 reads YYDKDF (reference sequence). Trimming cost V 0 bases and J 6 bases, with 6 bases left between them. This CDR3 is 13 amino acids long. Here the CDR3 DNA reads TGTGCCACCAGCAGAGATTTTGGTCAGCCCCAGCATTTT. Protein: CATSRDFGQPQHF.

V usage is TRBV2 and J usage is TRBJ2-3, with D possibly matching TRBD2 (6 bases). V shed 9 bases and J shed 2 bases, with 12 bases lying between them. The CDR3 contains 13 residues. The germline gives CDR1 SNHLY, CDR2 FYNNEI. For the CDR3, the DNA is TGTGCCAGTCGGTGGGGGGTCACAGATACGCAGTATTTT. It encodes CASRWGVTDTQYF.

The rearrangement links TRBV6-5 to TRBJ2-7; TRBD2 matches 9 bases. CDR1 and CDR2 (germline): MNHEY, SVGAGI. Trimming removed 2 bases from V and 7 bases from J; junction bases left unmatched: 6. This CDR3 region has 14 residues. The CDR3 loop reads CASSYERGVSEQYF. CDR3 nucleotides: TGTGCCAGCAGTTACGAGCGGGGGGTATCTGAGCAGTACTTC.

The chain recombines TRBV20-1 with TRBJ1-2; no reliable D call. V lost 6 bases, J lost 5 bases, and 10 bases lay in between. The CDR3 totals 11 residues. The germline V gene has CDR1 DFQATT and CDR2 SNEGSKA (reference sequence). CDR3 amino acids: CSALTAYGYTF. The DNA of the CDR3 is TGCAGTGCACTTACGGCATATGGCTACACCTTC.

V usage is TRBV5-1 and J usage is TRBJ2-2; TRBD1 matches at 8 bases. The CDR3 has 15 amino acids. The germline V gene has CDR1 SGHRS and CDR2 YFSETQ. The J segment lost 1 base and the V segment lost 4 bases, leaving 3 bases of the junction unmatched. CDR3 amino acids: CASSPGQGNTGELFF. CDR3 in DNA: TGCGCCAGCAGCCCCGGACAGGGGAACACCGGGGAGCTGTTTTTT.

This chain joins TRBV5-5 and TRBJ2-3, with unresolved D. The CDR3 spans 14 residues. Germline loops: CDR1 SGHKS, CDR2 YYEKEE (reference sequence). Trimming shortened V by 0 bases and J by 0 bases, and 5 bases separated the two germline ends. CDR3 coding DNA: TGTGCCAGCAGCTTGGCCCCCAGCACAGATACGCAGTATTTT. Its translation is CASSLAPSTDTQYF.

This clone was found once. The CDR3 region is CASSLHGTGNEKLFF. The DNA for the CDR3 is TGTGCCAGCAGCCTTCACGGGACAGGGAATGAAAAACTGTTTTTT. The V gene is TRBV3-1 (or the pseudogene TRBV3-2), the J gene TRBJ1-4; 9 bases line up with TRBD1. Germline CDR1 LGHDT, CDR2 YNNKEL (reference sequence). V trimming: 4 bases; J trimming: 5 bases; junction bases outside the gene matches: 5. This CDR3 region has 15 residues.

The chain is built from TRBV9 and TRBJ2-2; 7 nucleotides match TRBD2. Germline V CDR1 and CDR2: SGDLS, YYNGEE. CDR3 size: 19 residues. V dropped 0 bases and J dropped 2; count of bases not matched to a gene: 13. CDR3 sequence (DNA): TGTGCCAGCAGCGTAGACCCTCTGGCGGGAGATACCAACACCGGGGAGCTGTTTTTT. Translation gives CASSVDPLAGDTNTGELFF.

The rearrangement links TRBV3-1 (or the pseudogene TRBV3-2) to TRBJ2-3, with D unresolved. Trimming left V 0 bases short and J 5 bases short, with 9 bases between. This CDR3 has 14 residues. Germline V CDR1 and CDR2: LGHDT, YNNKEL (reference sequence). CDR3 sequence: CASSQDDLRDTQYF. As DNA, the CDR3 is TGTGCCAGCAGCCAAGACGATTTGCGAGATACGCAGTATTTT.

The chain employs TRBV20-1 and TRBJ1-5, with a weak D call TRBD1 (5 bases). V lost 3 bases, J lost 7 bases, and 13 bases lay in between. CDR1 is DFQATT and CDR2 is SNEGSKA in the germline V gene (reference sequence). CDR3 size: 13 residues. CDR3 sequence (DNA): TGCAGTGCTAGTAGGGGTCCAAAACAGCCCCAGCATTTT. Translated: CSASRGPKQPQHF.

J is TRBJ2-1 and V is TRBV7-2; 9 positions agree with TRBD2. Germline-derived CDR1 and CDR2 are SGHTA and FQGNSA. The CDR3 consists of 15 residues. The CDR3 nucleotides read TGTGCGGCGGGTCTCGGCGGGGGGGTCGTGGATGAGCAGTTCTTC. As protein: CAAGLGGGVVDEQFF.

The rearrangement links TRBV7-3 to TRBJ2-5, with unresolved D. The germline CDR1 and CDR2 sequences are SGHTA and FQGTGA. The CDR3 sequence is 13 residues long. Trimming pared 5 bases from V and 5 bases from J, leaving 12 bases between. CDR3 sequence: CASSTFDGETQYF. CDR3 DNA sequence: TGTGCCAGCAGCACATTCGACGGGGAGACCCAGTACTTC. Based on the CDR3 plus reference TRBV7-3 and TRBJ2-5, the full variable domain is GAGVSQTPSNKVTEKGKYVELRCDPISGHTALYWYRQSLGQGPEFLIYFQGTGAADDSGLPNDRFFAVRPEGSVSTLKIQRTERGDSAVYLCASSTFDGETQYFGPGTRLLVL.

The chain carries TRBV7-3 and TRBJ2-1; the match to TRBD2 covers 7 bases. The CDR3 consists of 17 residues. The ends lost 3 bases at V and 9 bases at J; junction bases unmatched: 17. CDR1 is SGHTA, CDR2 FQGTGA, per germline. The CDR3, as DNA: TGTGCCAGCAGCTTTCGGTGGTCCGGCGGGAGTGTCGGTGAGCAGTTCTTC. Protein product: CASSFRWSGGSVGEQFF.

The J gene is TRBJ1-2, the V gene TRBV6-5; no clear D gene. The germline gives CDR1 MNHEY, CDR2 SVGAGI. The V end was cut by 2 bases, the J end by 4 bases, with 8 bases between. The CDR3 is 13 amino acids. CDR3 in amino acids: CASSYDIFYGYTF. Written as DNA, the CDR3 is TGTGCCAGCAGTTACGACATTTTCTATGGCTACACCTTC.

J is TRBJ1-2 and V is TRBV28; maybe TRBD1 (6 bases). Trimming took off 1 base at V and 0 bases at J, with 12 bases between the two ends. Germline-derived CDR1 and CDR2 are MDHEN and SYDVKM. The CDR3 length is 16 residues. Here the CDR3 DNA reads TGTGCCAGCAGTTTATTTCCGGGACAAACTAACTATGGCTACACCTTC. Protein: CASSLFPGQTNYGYTF.

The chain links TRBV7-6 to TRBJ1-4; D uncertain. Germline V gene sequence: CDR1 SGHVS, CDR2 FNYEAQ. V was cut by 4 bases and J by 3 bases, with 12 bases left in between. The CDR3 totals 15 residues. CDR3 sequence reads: CASSSQLNANEKLFF. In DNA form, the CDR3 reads TGTGCCAGCAGCTCCCAGTTGAATGCTAATGAAAAACTGTTTTTT.

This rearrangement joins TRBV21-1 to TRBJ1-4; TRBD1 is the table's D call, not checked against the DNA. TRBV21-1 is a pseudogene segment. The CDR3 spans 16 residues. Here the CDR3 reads CASISGTGCTNEKLFF. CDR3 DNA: TGTGCCAGCATCTCCGGGACAGGGTGCACTAATGAAAAACTGTTTTTT.

CDR3 region: CASSPPGLQLDTQYF. The CDR3 nucleotides read TGTGCCAGCTCACCCCCCGGGCTACAGTTAGATACGCAGTATTTT. V and J are TRBV18 and TRBJ2-3; no definite D call. Trimming shortened V by 3 bases and J by 5 bases, and 15 bases separated the two germline ends. The CDR3 is 15 amino acids. CDR1 and CDR2 (germline): KGHSH, LQKENI.

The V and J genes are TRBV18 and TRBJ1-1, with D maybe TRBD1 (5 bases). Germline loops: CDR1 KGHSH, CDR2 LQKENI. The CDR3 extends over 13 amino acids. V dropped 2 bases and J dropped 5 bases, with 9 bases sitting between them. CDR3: CASSPGARTEAFF. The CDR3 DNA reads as TGTGCCAGCTCACCAGGGGCGCGAACTGAAGCTTTCTTT. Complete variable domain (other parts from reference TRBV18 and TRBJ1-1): NAGVMQNPRHLVRRRGQEARLRCSPMKGHSHVYWYRQLPEEGLKFMVYLQKENIIDESGMPKERFSAEFPKEGPSILRIQQVVRGDSAAYFCASSPGARTEAFFGQGTRLTVV.

Written as DNA, the CDR3 is TGCGCCAGCAGCTTGGTAGGACAGGGGATCACTGAAGCTTTCTTT. Translation gives CASSLVGQGITEAFF. This chain links TRBV5-1 with TRBJ1-1; 9 bases align to TRBD1. The CDR3 runs to 15 residues. Trimming at V came to 0 bases and at J to 4 bases, leaving 4 bases not matched to a gene. The germline CDR1 and CDR2 sequences are SGHRS and YFSETQ.

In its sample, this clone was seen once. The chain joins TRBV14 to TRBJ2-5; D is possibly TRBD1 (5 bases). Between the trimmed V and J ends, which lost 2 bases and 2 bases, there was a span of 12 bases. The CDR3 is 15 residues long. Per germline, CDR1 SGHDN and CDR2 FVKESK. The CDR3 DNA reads TGTGCCAGCAGCCAATGGTCACAGGCACAAGAGACCCAGTACTTC. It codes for CASSQWSQAQETQYF. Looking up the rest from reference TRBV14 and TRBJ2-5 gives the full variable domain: EAGVTQFPSHSVIEKGQTVTLRCDPISGHDNLYWYRRVMGKEIKFLLHFVKESKQDESGMPNNRFLAERTGGTYSTLKVQPAELEDSGVYFCASSQWSQAQETQYFGPGTRLLVL.